Following are 12 T cell receptor beta chains from one sample sequenced in a study of PD-1 blockade in classical Hodgkin lymphoma. No patient escaped relapse after autologous stem cell transplantation, and brentuximab vedotin exposure varied. Method: immunoSEQ multiplex PCR; TCRdb's copy keeps in-frame clones and lacks some. The sample records tens of thousands of clones, about 88% being singletons. This specimen was peripheral blood mononuclear cells (PBMCs), taken before the second cycle of nivolumab. The receptor set was obtained from a human donor with classical Hodgkin lymphoma.

The chain employs TRBV5-1 and TRBJ2-7; TRBD2 matches at 7 bases. The J segment lost 2 bases and the V segment lost 0 bases, leaving 8 bases of the junction unmatched. Germline V gene data show CDR1 as SGHRS and CDR2 as YFSETQ. The CDR3 totals 16 residues. The CDR3 DNA follows: TGCGCCAGCAGCTTGGGGGGTTCTAGCGGAACCTACGAGCAGTACTTC. Protein product: CASSLGGSSGTYEQYF. Full variable domain (missing parts from reference TRBV5-1 and TRBJ2-7): KAGVTQTPRYLIKTRGQQVTLSCSPISGHRSVSWYQQTPGQGLQFLFEYFSETQRNKGNFPGRFSGRQFSNSRSEMNVSTLELGDSALYLCASSLGGSSGTYEQYFGPGTRLTVT.

The V and J genes are TRBV5-1 and TRBJ2-1, with a tentative D call TRBD1 (6 bases). Per the germline V gene, CDR1 is SGHRS and CDR2 is YFSETQ. CDR3 length equals 15 residues. With 0 bases removed from V and 4 bases from J, the gap between germline ends came to 11 bases. Here the CDR3 reads CASSLEQGSYNEQFF. CDR3 in DNA: TGCGCCAGCAGCTTGGAACAGGGATCATACAATGAGCAGTTCTTC.

The genes are TRBV6-5 and TRBJ2-7, with 10 bases that match TRBD2. The germline V gene has CDR1 MNHEY and CDR2 SVGAGI. Trimming took 5 bases from V and 7 from J; bases not matched to a gene: 8. The CDR3 covers 14 residues. The CDR3 coding sequence is TGTGCCAGCAGTCAGACTAGCGGGCCCCAAGAGCAGTACTTC. The encoded protein is CASSQTSGPQEQYF.

This clone was detected a few times. The chain uses TRBV5-1 and TRBJ1-2; the D gene is possibly TRBD1 (5 bases). The germline CDR1 and CDR2 sequences are SGHRS and YFSETQ. V shed 1 base and J shed 4 bases, with 8 bases lying between them. The CDR3 is 13 residues long. The CDR3 loop is CASSLSGSYGYTF. The DNA for the CDR3 is TGCGCCAGCAGCTTGTCAGGGAGCTATGGCTACACCTTC.

This rearrangement joins TRBV28 to TRBJ2-5; TRBD1 matches 11 bases. With V trimmed by 3 bases and J by 4 bases, 4 bases remained unmatched. This CDR3 contains 15 residues. Germline V CDR1 and CDR2: MDHEN, SYDVKM. The CDR3 loop reads CASSLGQGEGETQYF. The CDR3 DNA reads as TGTGCCAGCAGTTTGGGACAGGGGGAGGGAGAGACCCAGTACTTC.

The V call is TRBV27, the J call TRBJ2-1; TRBD2 aligns across 8 bases. Germline V gene data show CDR1 as MNHEY and CDR2 as SMNVEV (reference sequence). The length of the CDR3 is 14 residues. V was pared by 7 bases and J by 9 bases, with 11 bases of the junction left unmatched. DNA for the CDR3: TGTGCCAGCACCCGACTAGCGTATGGGGGTGAGCAGTTCTTC. Protein product: CASTRLAYGGEQFF.

The rearrangement uses TRBV7-2 and TRBJ1-5; 8 positions agree with TRBD1. Germline CDR1 and CDR2: SGHTA and FQGNSA. The ends lost 4 bases at V and 5 bases at J; junction bases unmatched: 19. CDR3 length equals 19 residues. CDR3 amino acids: CASSSISGTGQGWHQPQHF. The CDR3 bases are TGTGCCAGCAGCTCCATTTCGGGGACCGGACAGGGATGGCATCAGCCCCAGCATTTT.

The genes are TRBV4-2 and TRBJ2-5; D is possibly TRBD1 (6 bases). V gave up 0 bases and J gave up 1 base, with 15 bases separating them. Germline assignment: CDR1 LGHNA and CDR2 YNFKEQ. CDR3 length equals 17 residues. CDR3 in amino acids: CASSQEGAGALQETQYF. The CDR3 region has the DNA TGTGCCAGCAGCCAAGAGGGGGCAGGGGCCCTCCAAGAGACCCAGTACTTC.

The V call is TRBV27, the J call TRBJ1-4; D unresolved. The germline CDR1 and CDR2 sequences are MNHEY and SMNVEV (reference sequence). The CDR3 spans 14 residues. Trimming took off 8 bases at V and 6 bases at J, with 16 bases between the two ends. The CDR3 DNA reads as TGTGCCAGCGTAAGGCTCCGCCAGGATGAAAAACTGTTTTTT. Encoded protein: CASVRLRQDEKLFF.

The rearrangement links TRBV7-9 to TRBJ1-4, with TRBD1 as a possible D gene (6 bases). Between the trimmed V and J ends, which lost 5 bases and 0 bases, there was a span of 13 bases. From germline, CDR1 is SEHNR and CDR2 FQNEAQ (reference sequence). CDR3 size: 16 residues. Written as DNA, the CDR3 is TGTGCCAGCAGCGCAGACAGGACTGCAACTAATGAAAAACTGTTTTTT. This sequence encodes CASSADRTATNEKLFF.

This chain joins TRBV6-5 and TRBJ2-1; 7 bases are a match to TRBD1. Unmatched junction bases numbered 8, after V lost 7 bases and J lost 8 bases. Germline V gene data show CDR1 as MNHEY and CDR2 as SVGAGI. The CDR3 runs 13 residues. This CDR3 is CASTPTGWDEQFF. As DNA, the CDR3 is TGTGCCAGCACCCCGACAGGGTGGGATGAGCAGTTCTTC.

This clone appeared a single time. This sequence joins TRBV5-1 and TRBJ2-7, with D perhaps matching TRBD1 or TRBD2 (6 bases each). The germline V and J ends were trimmed by 0 bases and 5 bases, with 9 bases remaining between them. The germline V gene encodes CDR1 SGHRS and CDR2 YFSETQ. The CDR3 is 13 residues long. The CDR3 here is CASSLDGGHEQYF. The CDR3 DNA sequence: TGCGCCAGCAGCTTGGACGGGGGCCACGAGCAGTACTTC.